This T cell receptor beta chain is from a study of blood T cells in healthy people across ages. Using a J-beta primer mix together with a sample-barcoded 5' primer, a second PCR was run for roughly 6 to 12 cycles. Each cDNA molecule carried a tag from a template-switch adaptor that contained 12 random nucleotides. From the 5' RACE reads, TCRdb called clonotypes with MiXCR, one entry per CDR3 protein. This sample has about 1.4 million distinct CDR3 sequences, with around 59% found just once. A note on this clonotype: Its antigen is still unknown.

Whole-study findings and limits: TCR beta diversity per million T cells fell roughly linearly with age.

Trimming took 7 bases from V and 6 from J; bases not matched to a gene: 5. CDR1 SQVTM and CDR2 ANQGSEA come from the germline V gene. The CDR3 is 11 residues long. The material sequenced was blood. The clonotype originates from a man in his late teens or twenties in good health. The chain couples TRBV29-1 to TRBJ1-2, with 7 bases identical to TRBD1. The CDR3 is CSAGGRNGYTF. CDR3 DNA: TGCAGCGCAGGGGGGCGAAATGGCTACACCTTC.